The clone carrying this T cell receptor beta chain has just a few counts. What it binds is unknown. The data derive from a study of cytomegalovirus exposure and HLA in healthy donors. It was with 60 Vbeta and 13 Jbeta primers that the PCR ran. Sequencing was performed with immunoSEQ multiplex PCR; in TCRdb, only in-frame clones are kept and a portion is missing. The data contain more than 45,000 clones, around four fifths of them singletons. Overall study findings and caveats: Presence/absence comparisons presumed near-even sequencing depth among donors.

V was pared by 4 bases and J by 6 bases, with 1 base of the junction left unmatched. The length of the CDR3 is 13 residues. Per the germline V gene, CDR1 is LGHNA and CDR2 is YNFKEQ. The TCR originated in a man between 25 and 39 years old in good health and CMV-seronegative. The genes are TRBV4-2 and TRBJ2-1; TRBD2 aligns across 9 bases. The sample taken for sequencing was PBMCs. The DNA of the CDR3 is TGTGCCAGCAGCCTAGCGGGAGCCAATGAGCAGTTCTTC. This encodes CASSLAGANEQFF.